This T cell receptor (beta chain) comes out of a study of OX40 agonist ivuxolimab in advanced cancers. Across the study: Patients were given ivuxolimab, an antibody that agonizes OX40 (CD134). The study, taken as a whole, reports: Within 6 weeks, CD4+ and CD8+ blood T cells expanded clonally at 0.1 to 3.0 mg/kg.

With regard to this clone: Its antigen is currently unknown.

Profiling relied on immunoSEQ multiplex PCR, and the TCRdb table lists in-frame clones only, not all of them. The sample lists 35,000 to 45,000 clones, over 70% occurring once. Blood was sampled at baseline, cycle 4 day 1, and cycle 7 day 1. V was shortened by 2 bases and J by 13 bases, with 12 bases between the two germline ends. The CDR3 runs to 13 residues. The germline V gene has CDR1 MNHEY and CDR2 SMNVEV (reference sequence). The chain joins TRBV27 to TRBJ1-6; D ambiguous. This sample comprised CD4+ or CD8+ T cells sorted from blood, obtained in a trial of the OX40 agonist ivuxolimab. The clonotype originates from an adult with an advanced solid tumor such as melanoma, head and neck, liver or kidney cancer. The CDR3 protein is CASSLQSPRPLHF. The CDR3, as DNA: TGTGCCAGCAGTTTACAAAGCCCGCGCCCCCTCCACTTT.